This paragraph covers one T cell receptor beta chain sequence. Antigen specificity is unknown. Each CDR3 protein gets one entry in TCRdb, which reprocessed the 5' RACE reads and gives no DNA. The sample includes some 150,000 distinct CDR3 sequences. This sample is drawn from a study of T cells expressing NK-cell markers. Study conclusions and caveats: The dominant NKG2C+ clonotypes represented about 1.0-7.5% of CD8+ T cells in six donors.

CDR3 length: 16 residues. The sample consisted of blood T cells: a sorted CD56 or NKG2C T cell subset, CD4+ or CD8+ T cells, or bulk PBMC T cells (not recorded which). This clonotype originated in a man aged 18 to 30 in good health. The chain joins TRBV12-3 or TRBV12-4 to TRBJ1-1; checking the TCRdb D call of TRBD1 is not possible without DNA. CDR3 amino acids: CASRGTGDGIWTEAFF.